This T cell receptor beta chain is from a study of OX40 agonist ivuxolimab in advanced cancers. Across the study: Patients received the agonistic anti-OX40 (CD134) antibody ivuxolimab. Head and neck, renal cell, melanoma or hepatocellular carcinoma were the cancers that dose-escalation patients had. Findings and caveats of the study: Averaging showed that CD8+ T cells had more expanded clones than CD4+ did. Among the lowest peripheral clonal expansion occurred in 0.1-3.0 mg/kg partial responders.

For this clone: Antigen unknown.

TCRdb keeps only in-frame clones here, not all; method: immunoSEQ multiplex PCR. The data show some 95,000 clones, less than 90% seen once. The source material was CD4+ or CD8+ T cells sorted from blood, sampled in a trial of the OX40 agonist ivuxolimab. The TCR sequence derives from an adult with an advanced solid tumor such as melanoma, head and neck, liver or kidney cancer.

The CDR3 protein is CASSIGQGTYNEQFF. Written as DNA, the CDR3 is TGTGCCAGTAGTATAGGACAGGGAACCTACAATGAGCAGTTCTTC. The chain joins TRBV19 to TRBJ2-1; 7 nucleotides align to TRBD1. The germline gives CDR1 LNHDA, CDR2 SQIVND (reference sequence). The CDR3 sequence is 15 residues long. Trimming at V came to 1 base and at J to 2 bases, leaving 2 bases not matched to a gene.